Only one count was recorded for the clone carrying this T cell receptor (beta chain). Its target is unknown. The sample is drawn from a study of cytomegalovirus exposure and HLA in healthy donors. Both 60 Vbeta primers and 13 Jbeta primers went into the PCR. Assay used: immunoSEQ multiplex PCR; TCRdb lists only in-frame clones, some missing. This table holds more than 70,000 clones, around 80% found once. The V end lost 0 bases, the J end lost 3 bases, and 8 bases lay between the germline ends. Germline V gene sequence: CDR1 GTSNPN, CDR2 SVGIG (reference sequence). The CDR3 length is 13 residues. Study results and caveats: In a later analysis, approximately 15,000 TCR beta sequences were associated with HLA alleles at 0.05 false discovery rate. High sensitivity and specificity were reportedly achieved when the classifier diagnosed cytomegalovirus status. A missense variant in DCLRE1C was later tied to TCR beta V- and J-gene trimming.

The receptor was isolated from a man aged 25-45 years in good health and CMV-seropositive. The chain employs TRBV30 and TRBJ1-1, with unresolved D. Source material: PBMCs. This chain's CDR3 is CAWSVGGHTEAFF. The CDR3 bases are TGTGCCTGGAGTGTAGGAGGGCACACTGAAGCTTTCTTT.